The T cell receptor (beta chain) under discussion was sequenced for a study of monozygotic twins with inflammatory bowel disease. Findings of the study overall: Among IBD patients, fewer clonotypes were shared with others than among healthy twins, especially with disease activity. Repertoire likeness was no different across concordant and discordant twins, perhaps owing to restricted power. The data did not back a single strong IBD-associated clonotype or signal.

The CDR3 extends over 18 amino acids. A note on this clonotype: Its specificity is not known.

Following a re-call of the 5' RACE reads, TCRdb has one entry per CDR3 protein and lacks DNA. Seen in this sample are 330,000 or so distinct CDR3 sequences; the ten most common clones hold over 2%. RNA in its total form was extracted from whole blood, and T cells were not sorted. Sequenced input: blood. The genes are TRBV12-3 or TRBV12-4 and TRBJ2-2; TCRdb indicates TRBD1, and absent DNA this call remains unverified. This receptor was taken from a human donor with ulcerative colitis or Crohn's disease, or a healthy co-twin of an affected twin (not recorded which). CDR3 sequence reads: CASSLHSPGTENTGELFF.